This TCR beta chain was recorded in a study of CD8 T cells in ankylosing spondylitis. This clonotype came up a few times. TCRdb re-called the 5' RACE reads with MiXCR, one entry per CDR3 protein. The repertoire holds 150,000 to 200,000 distinct CDR3 sequences, approximately 13% seen once, with 8% to 13% in the top ten. The CDR3 loop spans 13 amino acids. From germline, CDR1 is ENHRY and CDR2 SYGVKD. The V end lost 5 bases, the J end lost 5 bases, and 12 bases lay between the germline ends. The specimen sequenced was blood, either unsorted or a sorted T cell fraction (not recorded which). The TCR was taken from a female donor with ankylosing spondylitis or in good health (not recorded which). The V and J genes are TRBV10-3 and TRBJ2-5; possible D gene TRBD1, 7 bases. Here the CDR3 DNA reads TGTGCCATCAGTTCACAGGGGAGGGAGACCCAGTACTTC. This encodes CAISSQGRETQYF.